A single T cell receptor (beta chain) is shown here with its context. The antigen is unknown. The data derive from a study of shared clonotypes between healthy human individuals. For the study at large: Per-donor plates numbered three CD4 naive, three CD4 memory, two CD8 naive and one CD8 memory.

Findings and limits, study-wide: The authors sampled blood alone, and tissue repertoires likely differ.

At a deep level, the assay was run. Profiling relied on immunoSEQ multiplex PCR, and the TCRdb table lists in-frame clones only, not all of them. The data show around 700,000 clones, with 92% seen just once and 24% held by the top ten. Only CD45RO-negative cells positively selected for CCR7 counted as naive CD8 cells, so terminally differentiated effector memory CD45RA+ cells were excluded. Sequences were obtained from naive CD8+ T cells sorted from blood. The clonotype was recovered from a man aged 25 to 40 in good health.

The DNA for the CDR3 is TGTGCCAGCAGCGGACTAGCGGGAGGTTACAATGAGCAGTTCTTC. Its translation: CASSGLAGGYNEQFF. This chain joins TRBV9 and TRBJ2-1; 13 bases align to TRBD2. Germline V lookup: CDR1 SGDLS, CDR2 YYNGEE. V lost 3 bases to trimming and J lost 4 bases; unmatched junction nucleotides: 1. This CDR3 spans 15 amino acids.